Included here is one TCR beta chain sequence, with context. The antigen is unknown. This sample is part of a study of post-analysis software for immune sequencing data. TCR beta cDNA libraries included unique molecular identifiers. TCRdb analysed the PCR reads with MiXCR anew, one entry per CDR3 protein. The sample consists of about 770,000 distinct CDR3 sequences, 46% of them appearing once. V lost 5 bases to trimming and J lost 7 bases; unmatched junction nucleotides: 9. This CDR3 is built from 15 residues. Germline CDR1 MNHEY, CDR2 SMNVEV (reference sequence). General study findings and limits: The five TRBV segments detected at higher frequency in patients than in controls included TRBV5-6, TRBV5-1 and TRBV20-1.

This TCR derives from a girl aged 5-17 years with multiple sclerosis. This chain connects TRBV27 to TRBJ2-7; 12 bases map to TRBD2. Sequencing input: blood. The CDR3 protein is CASSPRLAGVREQYF. CDR3 nucleotide sequence: TGTGCCAGCAGTCCACGACTAGCGGGAGTGAGGGAGCAGTACTTC.